The 8 T cell receptor beta chains below come from one sample, sequenced in a study of blood T cell repertoires in COVID-19. Repertoires were generated with immunoSEQ multiplex PCR, while TCRdb's copy carries only in-frame clones and drops some. Of 80,000 to 100,000 clones in the sample, around 81% are singletons; the top ten hold 7.5% to 9.5%. The sample consisted of peripheral blood. All receptors derive from a man aged 50-60 years who had recovered from COVID-19.

This rearrangement joins TRBV7-9 to TRBJ1-2; a weak D match, TRBD1 (5 bases). The germline V and J ends were trimmed by 2 bases and 6 bases, with 22 bases remaining between them. The CDR3 totals 17 residues. Germline V gene data show CDR1 as SEHNR and CDR2 as FQNEAQ (reference sequence). The CDR3 protein is CASSLRAPGAGGNGYTF. The DNA of the CDR3 is TGTGCCAGCAGCTTACGGGCCCCTGGGGCGGGGGGAAATGGCTACACCTTC.

CDR3 in amino acids: CASSKGQGYTETQYF. CDR3 DNA: TGTGCCAGTAGTAAAGGACAGGGCTATACAGAGACCCAGTACTTC. The genes are TRBV19 and TRBJ2-5, with 8 bases matching TRBD1. The V segment lost 4 bases and the J segment 4 bases; nucleotides outside the gene matches: 8. CDR1 and CDR2 (germline): LNHDA, SQIVND (reference sequence). This CDR3 is built from 15 residues.

Only a few counts were recorded for this clone. The rearrangement links TRBV19 to TRBJ1-1; 9 bases agree with TRBD1. The CDR3 has 15 residues. The V segment lost 7 bases and the J segment 1 base; nucleotides outside the gene matches: 7. Germline V CDR1 and CDR2: LNHDA, SQIVND (reference sequence). The CDR3 DNA is TGTGCCAGTAACCTTCGACAGGGGGGGAACACTGAAGCTTTCTTT. Its protein product is CASNLRQGGNTEAFF.

This chain joins TRBV5-1 and TRBJ1-1; 9 nucleotides agree with TRBD1. Germline assignment: CDR1 SGHRS and CDR2 YFSETQ. The CDR3 is 15 residues long. V gave up 3 bases and J gave up 5 bases; unmatched junction bases: 8. The CDR3 sequence: CASSSGQGGRTEAFF. DNA for the CDR3: TGCGCCAGCAGCTCGGGACAGGGCGGGAGGACTGAAGCTTTCTTT. Based on the CDR3 plus reference TRBV5-1 and TRBJ1-1, the full variable domain is KAGVTQTPRYLIKTRGQQVTLSCSPISGHRSVSWYQQTPGQGLQFLFEYFSETQRNKGNFPGRFSGRQFSNSRSEMNVSTLELGDSALYLCASSSGQGGRTEAFFGQGTRLTVV.

This chain joins TRBV6-5 and TRBJ2-3; perhaps TRBD2 as D (5 bases). CDR1 is MNHEY and CDR2 is SVGAGI in the germline V gene. Trimming shortened V by 2 bases and J by 8 bases, and 20 bases separated the two germline ends. The CDR3 is 16 amino acids. CDR3 coding DNA: TGTGCCAGCAGTTACACGAACCCCGGACTTGGGCCTACGCAGTATTTT. This sequence encodes CASSYTNPGLGPTQYF.

This clone was seen at least ten times. This CDR3 reads CASSESAEIYNEQFF. The CDR3, as DNA: TGTGCCAGCAGTGAAAGCGCGGAAATATACAATGAGCAGTTCTTC. This rearrangement joins TRBV25-1 to TRBJ2-1; D remains unclear. Trimming pared 2 bases from V and 4 bases from J, leaving 12 bases between. Germline values: CDR1 MGHDK, CDR2 SYGVNS. There are 15 residues in the CDR3.

This chain uses TRBV6-4 with TRBJ1-1; D gene uncertain. CDR3 size: 14 residues. In germline, CDR1 is MRHNA, CDR2 SNTAGT. Trimming removed 6 bases at V and 1 base at J, with 12 bases between. CDR3 bases: TGTGCCAGCAGCCCCTCTCCCGGGAACACTGAAGCTTTCTTT. Translated, it gives CASSPSPGNTEAFF.

This chain connects TRBV6-5 to TRBJ1-6; TRBD1 is a possible D gene (6 bases). V lost 4 bases to trimming and J lost 7 bases, with 8 bases between them. Germline lookup yields CDR1 MNHEY and CDR2 SVGAGI. CDR3 length: 13 residues. The DNA of the CDR3 is TGTGCCAGCAGTTGGACAGACAATTCACCCCTCCACTTT. This encodes CASSWTDNSPLHF.